The sequence of this T cell receptor (beta chain) was determined in a study of blood T cell repertoires in COVID-19. Study-level background: The samples span acute and convalescent COVID-19 from the United States, Italy and Spain. The analysed material was cDNA or gDNA that came from T cells, B-cell-depleted T cells, or PBMCs.

Assay: immunoSEQ multiplex PCR; the TCRdb copy retains only in-frame clones and omits some. The sample holds under 200,000 clones, approximately 80% seen once. Looked up from germline, CDR1 is LGHDT and CDR2 is YNNKEL (reference sequence). V lost 1 base to trimming and J lost 4 bases, with 13 bases between them. The CDR3 is made up of 15 amino acids. The sample was peripheral blood. The V and J genes are TRBV3-1 (or the pseudogene TRBV3-2) and TRBJ1-2; D unclear. This sequence was found in a woman older than 75 with active or convalescent COVID-19. The CDR3 sequence is CASSQVFSPFYGYTF. The CDR3 region has the DNA TGTGCCAGCAGCCAAGTCTTTAGTCCCTTCTATGGCTACACCTTC.